The TCR beta chain described here comes from a study of blood T cell repertoires in COVID-19. Study-wide context: PBMCs, B-cell-depleted T cells, or T cells were the source of the cDNA or gDNA that made up the material.

The data were produced by immunoSEQ multiplex PCR, yet TCRdb's version contains in-frame clones alone and is incomplete. The table records 60,000 or so clones, 80% to 85% of them present only once. CDR3 length equals 13 residues. V was shortened by 2 bases and J by 5 bases, with 7 bases between the two germline ends. The chain uses TRBV12-3 or TRBV12-4 and TRBJ1-5, with no clear D. The source is a man aged 25-45 years with COVID-19, enrolled during active disease. The sample comprised peripheral blood. CDR3 residues: CASSLFGDQPQHF. Written as DNA, the CDR3 is TGTGCCAGCAGTTTATTCGGGGATCAGCCCCAGCATTTT.